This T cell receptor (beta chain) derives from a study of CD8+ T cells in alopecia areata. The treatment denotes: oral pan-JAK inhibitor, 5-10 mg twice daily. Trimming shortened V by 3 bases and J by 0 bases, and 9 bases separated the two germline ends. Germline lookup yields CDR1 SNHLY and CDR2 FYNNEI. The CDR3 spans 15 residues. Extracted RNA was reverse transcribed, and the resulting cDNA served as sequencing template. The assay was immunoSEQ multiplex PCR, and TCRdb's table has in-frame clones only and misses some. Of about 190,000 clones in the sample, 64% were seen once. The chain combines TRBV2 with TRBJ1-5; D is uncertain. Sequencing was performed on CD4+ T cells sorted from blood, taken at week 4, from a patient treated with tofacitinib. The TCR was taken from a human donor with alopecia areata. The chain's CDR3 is CASSELRNSNQPQHF. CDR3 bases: TGTGCCAGCAGTGAGCTAAGGAATAGCAATCAGCCCCAGCATTTT.